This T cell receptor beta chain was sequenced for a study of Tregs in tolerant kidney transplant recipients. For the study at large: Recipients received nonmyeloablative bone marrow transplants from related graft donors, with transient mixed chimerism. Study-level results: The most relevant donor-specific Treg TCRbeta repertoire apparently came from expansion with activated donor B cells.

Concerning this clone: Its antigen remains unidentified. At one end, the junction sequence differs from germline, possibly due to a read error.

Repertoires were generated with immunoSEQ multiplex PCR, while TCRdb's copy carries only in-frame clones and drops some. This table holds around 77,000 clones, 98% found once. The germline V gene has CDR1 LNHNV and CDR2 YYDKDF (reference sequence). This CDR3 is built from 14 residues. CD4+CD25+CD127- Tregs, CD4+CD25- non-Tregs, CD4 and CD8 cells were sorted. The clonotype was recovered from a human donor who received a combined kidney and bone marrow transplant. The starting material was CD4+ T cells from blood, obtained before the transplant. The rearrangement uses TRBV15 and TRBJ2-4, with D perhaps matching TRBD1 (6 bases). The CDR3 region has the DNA TGTGCCGCCAGCGGACCCGGACAGCAAAACATTCAGTACTTC. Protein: CAASGPGQQNIQYF.